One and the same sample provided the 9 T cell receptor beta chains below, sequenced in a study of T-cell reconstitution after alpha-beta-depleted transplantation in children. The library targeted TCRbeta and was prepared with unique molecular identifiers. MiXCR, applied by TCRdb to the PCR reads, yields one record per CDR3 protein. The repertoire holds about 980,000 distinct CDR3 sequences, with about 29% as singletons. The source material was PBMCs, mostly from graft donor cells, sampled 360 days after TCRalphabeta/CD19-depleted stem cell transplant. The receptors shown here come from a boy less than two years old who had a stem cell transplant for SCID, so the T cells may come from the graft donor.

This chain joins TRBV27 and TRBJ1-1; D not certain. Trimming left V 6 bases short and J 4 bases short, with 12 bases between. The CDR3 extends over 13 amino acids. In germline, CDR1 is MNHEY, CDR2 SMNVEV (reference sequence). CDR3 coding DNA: TGTGCCAGCAGAGGACTTGAAGGCACTGAAGCTTTCTTT. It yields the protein CASRGLEGTEAFF.

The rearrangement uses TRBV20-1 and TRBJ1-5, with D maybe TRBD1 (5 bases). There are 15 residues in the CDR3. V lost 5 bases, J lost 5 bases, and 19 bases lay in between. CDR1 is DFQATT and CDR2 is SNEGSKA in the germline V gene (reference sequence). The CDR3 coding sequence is TGCAGTGCTGGGGGACGGGCAGCCCTTCATCAGCCCCAGCATTTT. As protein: CSAGGRAALHQPQHF.

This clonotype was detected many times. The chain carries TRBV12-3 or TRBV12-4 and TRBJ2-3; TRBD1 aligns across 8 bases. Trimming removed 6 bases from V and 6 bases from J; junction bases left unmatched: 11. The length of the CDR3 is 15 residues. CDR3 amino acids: CASRSDRGGRDTQYF. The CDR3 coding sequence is TGTGCCAGCAGATCCGACAGGGGTGGTCGGGATACGCAGTATTTT.

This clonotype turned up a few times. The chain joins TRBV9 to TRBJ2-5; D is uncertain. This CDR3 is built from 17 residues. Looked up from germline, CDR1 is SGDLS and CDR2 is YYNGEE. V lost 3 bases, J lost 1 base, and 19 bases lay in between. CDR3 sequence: CASSGRSGRGPQETQYF. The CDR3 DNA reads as TGTGCCAGCAGCGGCCGCAGTGGGCGAGGCCCCCAAGAGACCCAGTACTTC.

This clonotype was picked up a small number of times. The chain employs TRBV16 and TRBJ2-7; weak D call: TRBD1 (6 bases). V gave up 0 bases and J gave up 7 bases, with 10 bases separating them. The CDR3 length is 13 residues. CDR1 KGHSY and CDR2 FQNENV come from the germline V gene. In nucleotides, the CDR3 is TGTGCCAGCAGCCAATCGCGGCAGGGGGAGCAGTACTTC. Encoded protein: CASSQSRQGEQYF.

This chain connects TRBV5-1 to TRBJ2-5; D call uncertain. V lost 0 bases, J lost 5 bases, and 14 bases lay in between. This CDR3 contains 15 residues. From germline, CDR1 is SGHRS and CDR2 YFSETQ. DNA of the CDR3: TGCGCCAGCAGCTTGGTACCATTCTTGGGGGAGACCCAGTACTTC. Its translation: CASSLVPFLGETQYF.

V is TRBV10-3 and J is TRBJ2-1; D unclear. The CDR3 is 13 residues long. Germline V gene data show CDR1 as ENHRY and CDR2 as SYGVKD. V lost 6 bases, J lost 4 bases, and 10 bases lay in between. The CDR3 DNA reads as TGTGCCATCAGGCCGGACGGTTACAATGAGCAGTTCTTC. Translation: CAIRPDGYNEQFF.

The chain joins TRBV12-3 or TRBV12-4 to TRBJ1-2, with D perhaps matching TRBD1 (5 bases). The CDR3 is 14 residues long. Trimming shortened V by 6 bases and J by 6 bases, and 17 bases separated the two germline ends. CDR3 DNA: TGTGCCAGCAGCGCCCCCCTGGGGGGAAATGGCTACACCTTC. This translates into CASSAPLGGNGYTF.

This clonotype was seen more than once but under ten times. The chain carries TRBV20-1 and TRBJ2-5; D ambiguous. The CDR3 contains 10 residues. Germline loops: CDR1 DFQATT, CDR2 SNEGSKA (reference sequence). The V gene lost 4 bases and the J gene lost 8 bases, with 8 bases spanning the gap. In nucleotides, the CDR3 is TGCAGTGCTACCGGCCTAACCCAGTACTTC. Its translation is CSATGLTQYF.